This T cell receptor (beta chain) was profiled in a study of T-cell memory formation after mild COVID-19. Overall study: Largely donor-specific TCR clusters were found.

A note on this clonotype: Its cognate antigen is unknown.

Study observations and caveats: CM and EM subsets held most contracting CD4+ clones; EMRA held CD8+ ones.

5'RACE with constant-segment primers yielded barcoded, UMI-tagged TCR alpha and TCR beta cDNA libraries. Via MiXCR, TCRdb re-called the 5' RACE reads, giving one row per CDR3 protein. This table has 140,000 to 150,000 distinct CDR3 sequences, 19% appearing once. The CDR3 sequence is 11 residues long. The germline CDR1 and CDR2 sequences are DFQATT and SNEGSKA (reference sequence). Trimming shortened V by 0 bases and J by 4 bases, and 3 bases separated the two germline ends. Sequenced input: PBMCs or a T cell subset sorted from them (not recorded which). V and J are TRBV20-1 and TRBJ2-5; D is unresolved. The clonotype originates from an adult woman who had mild COVID-19 (a few samples of this study predate the infection). Cell type and time point are not known. The CDR3 DNA reads TGCAGTGCTAGAGATAGAGAGACCCAGTACTTC. It codes for CSARDRETQYF.